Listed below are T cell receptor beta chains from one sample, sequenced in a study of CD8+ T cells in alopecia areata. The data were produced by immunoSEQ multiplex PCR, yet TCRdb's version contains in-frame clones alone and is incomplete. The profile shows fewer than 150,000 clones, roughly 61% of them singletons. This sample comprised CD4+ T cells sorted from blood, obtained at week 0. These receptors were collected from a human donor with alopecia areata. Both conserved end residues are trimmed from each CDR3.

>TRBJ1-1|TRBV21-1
ASSARTAPKNTEAF
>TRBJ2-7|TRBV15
ATSRVGYGTSGSYEQY
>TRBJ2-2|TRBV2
ASSVQGSNTGELF
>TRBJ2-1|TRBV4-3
ASSQDEGQGDNRPF
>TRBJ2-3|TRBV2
ASVRQGAKDTQY
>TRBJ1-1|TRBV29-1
SVEKPLGAGNTEAF
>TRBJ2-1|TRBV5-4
ASSTIPGQNYNEQF
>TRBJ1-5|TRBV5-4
ASSLDRGNQPQH
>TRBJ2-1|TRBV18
ASSPLVGGRANEQF
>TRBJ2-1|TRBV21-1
ASSKPLGRGSSYNEQF
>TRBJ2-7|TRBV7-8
ASSLEAYEQY
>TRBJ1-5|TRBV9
ASSTTGSGQPQH